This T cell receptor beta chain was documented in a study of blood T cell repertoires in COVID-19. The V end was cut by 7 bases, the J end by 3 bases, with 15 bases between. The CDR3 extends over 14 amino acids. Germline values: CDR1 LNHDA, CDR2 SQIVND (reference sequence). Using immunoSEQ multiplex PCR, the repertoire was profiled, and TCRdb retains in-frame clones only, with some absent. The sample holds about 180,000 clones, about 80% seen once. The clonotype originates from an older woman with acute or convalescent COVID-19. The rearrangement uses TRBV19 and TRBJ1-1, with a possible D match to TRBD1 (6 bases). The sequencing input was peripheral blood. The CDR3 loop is CASTPRQADTEAFF. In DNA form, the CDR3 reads TGTGCCAGTACCCCACGACAGGCCGACACTGAAGCTTTCTTT.